Sequencing of this T cell receptor beta chain was carried out in a study of T cell responses to AZD1222 COVID-19 vaccine (dated by TCRdb to about 2021). Describing the broader study: AZD1222 recipients given second doses at about 4 weeks or at about 12 weeks were pooled, since spike-specific TCR depth and breadth were not found to differ between the two schedules. A total of 240 or so trial participants underwent TCR sequencing, of whom about 200 had received two doses of AZD1222 and about 25 had received two doses of the MenACWY control vaccine. Trial participants were enrolled by age into subgroups of 18-55, 56-69 and 70-plus years, and around 140, 26 and 57 TCR-sequenced participants, respectively, were included in these subgroups.

The intended sense of this specimen's time point label: baseline before first vaccination. Vaccinee samples were obtained from the UK trials COV001 and COV002, which included a single-blind randomized controlled phase 2/3 trial of AZD1222 (ChAdOx1 nCoV-19) in healthy adults. For TCRbeta chain sequencing, PBMC samples were collected from trial participants at day 0 and at day 28 after the second dose. The CDR3 has 10 amino acids, counting the end cysteine and phenylalanine. Only the CDR3 DNA stays, 30 bases, in frame from base 1. CDR1 and CDR2 are read off the germline V gene (reference sequence) as DFQATT and SNEGSKA. The junction carries 4 bases between V and J, which are trimmed by 3 bases and 7 bases respectively. The CDR3 regions of human TCRbeta chains were analyzed by immunosequencing. The study's processing was this. TCRs in the repertoires were compared against a reference library of SARS-CoV-2-specific TCRs that had been generated with the MIRA antigen-specificity platform. Breadth was defined as the fraction of unique TCRs that were SARS-CoV-2-associated, and depth was defined as the fraction of total T cells that were SARS-CoV-2-associated. Using the MIRA data, every spike-specific TCR was mapped to the spike region that the TCR reacted to and assigned to either a CD4 or a CD8 class. Log10-transformed breadth and depth values were compared by one-way ANOVA with Sidak's multiple comparisons tests. TCRdb retrieved this table from immuneACCESS and kept in-frame rearrangements only. Not all clones are present; in checked studies, unresolved V genes account for under half, and no reason is known for the remainder. That table gives V, J and clone size, and the DNA gave D and trimming. In this sample the table shows 200,000 or so clones, almost 95% of which occur a single time. Together, the top ten hold 7.5% to 10% of the sample.

Beyond this particular receptor, the publication reports: In the small 56-69-year group, the increase in depth fell short of significance, most likely because of low power. Participants were mostly white British and included more females than males, and it was suggested by the authors that clonal diversity may have been underestimated. Because no day 14 peak-response samples were available, the repertoires could be characterized only after the peak T cell response. The whole spike protein was spanned by vaccine-associated CD4 TCRs, and dominant responses were seen in regions 160-218 and 743-854. Reportedly, close to half of the unique spike-specific TCRs recognized epitopes lying outside the regions that are mutated in the B.1.351 and B.1.1.7 variants. Conclusions about previously exposed vaccinees are limited, since just a handful of AZD1222 recipients were seropositive for SARS-CoV-2 at baseline. Spike-specific TCR breadth and depth rose significantly after two AZD1222 doses compared with day 0 and with MenACWY recipients.

This clone was found a few times. There is no known antigen for this receptor. No clone much larger than this one lies a single base away; base qualities are absent. This TCR came from an adult in good health. This sample comprised peripheral blood, obtained on day 0 of AZD1222 vaccination. The chain couples TRBV20-1 to TRBJ2-1, with no confidently assigned D gene. The DNA sequence is TGCAGTGCTAGTCGGAATGAGCAGTTCTTC. Translated, this is CSASRNEQFF.